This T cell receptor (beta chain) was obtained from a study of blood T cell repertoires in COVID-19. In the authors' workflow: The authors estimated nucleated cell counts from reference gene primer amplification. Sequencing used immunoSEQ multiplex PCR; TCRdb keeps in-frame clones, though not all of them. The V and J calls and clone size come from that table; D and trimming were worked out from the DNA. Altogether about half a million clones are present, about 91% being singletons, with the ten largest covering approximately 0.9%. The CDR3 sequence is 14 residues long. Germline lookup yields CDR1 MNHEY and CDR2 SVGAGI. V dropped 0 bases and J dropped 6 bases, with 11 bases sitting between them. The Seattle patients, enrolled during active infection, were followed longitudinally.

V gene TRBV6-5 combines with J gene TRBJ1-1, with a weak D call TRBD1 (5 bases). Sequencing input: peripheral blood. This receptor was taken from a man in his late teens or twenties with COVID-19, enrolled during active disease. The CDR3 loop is CASSYSGAMAEAFF. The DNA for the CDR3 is TGTGCCAGCAGTTACTCAGGGGCAATGGCTGAAGCTTTCTTT.